The clone carrying this TCR beta chain was counted between two and nine times. CDR1 is SQVTM, CDR2 ANQGSEA, per germline. This CDR3 comprises 15 residues. The ends lost 3 bases at V and 5 bases at J; junction bases unmatched: 7. Exclusions: uncontrolled infection, other autoimmune disease, pregnancy, lactation. Cells are PBMCs isolated from about 10 ml of fresh blood. This sample is part of a study of T cells in Graves' hyperthyroidism and ophthalmopathy. RNA transcripts gave rise to amplified TCR beta CDR3 regions. First-round RT-PCR with HTBI primers amplified the TCR CDR3 region. TCRdb reprocessed the multiplex PCR reads via MiXCR and lists one record per CDR3 protein. The data show 250,000 to 400,000 distinct CDR3 sequences, roughly 13% seen once.

What was sequenced was blood. The source of this sequence is a woman between 40 and 55 years old with Graves' ophthalmopathy. V gene TRBV29-1 combines with J gene TRBJ1-2, with 12 bases fitting TRBD1. The CDR3 nucleotides read TGCAGCGTTGAGGGACAGGGGGCTGCTCTTTATGGCTACACCTTC. It yields the protein CSVEGQGAALYGYTF.